A selection of T cell receptor beta chains follows, all from one sample in a study of cytomegalovirus exposure and HLA in healthy donors. Profiling relied on immunoSEQ multiplex PCR, and the TCRdb table lists in-frame clones only, not all of them. The sample has tens of thousands of clones; around 94% are singletons. Sample: PBMCs. All receptors derive from a woman aged 18-29 years in good health and CMV-seropositive. CDR3s include the opening cysteine and the closing phenylalanine or tryptophan. A D gene is named only where the DNA matches it firmly. Clone size is given for some rows only: seen once, a few or many times, or a class if the clone is expanded.

TRBJ2-3 TRBD2 TRBV2 NA TGTGCCAGGGCCCCCCGGGGGGGGAGCACAGATACGCAGTATTTT CARAPRGGSTDTQYF
TRBJ2-7 NA TRBV5-6 NA TGTGCCAGCAGCGGTGTCGGGACATATCTCTACGAGCAGTACTTC CASSGVGTYLYEQYF
TRBJ2-3 NA TRBV4-2 once TGTGCCAGCAAGACCGTTAGCGGTATTAGCACAGATACGCAGTATTTT CASKTVSGISTDTQYF
TRBJ2-1 TRBD2 TRBV7-9 NA TGTGCCAGCAGGCAGACTAGCGGGAGCTCCTACAATGAGCAGTTCTTC CASRQTSGSSYNEQFF
TRBJ2-1 TRBD2 TRBV27 NA TGTGCCAGCAGTTCACCTAAAGGGTTTAGCGGGAGTAGGACCTACAATGAGCAGTTCTTC CASSSPKGFSGSRTYNEQFF
TRBJ1-2 TRBD1 TRBV18 NA TGTGCCAGCTCACCCGTGACAGGGGATGGCTACACCTTC CASSPVTGDGYTF
TRBJ2-2 NA TRBV6-1 NA TGTGCCAGCATTGGACTGTACGGGACCGGGGAGCTGTTTTTT CASIGLYGTGELFF
TRBJ2-1 TRBD2 TRBV7-8 NA TGTGCCAGCAGCGCCCTGGGCGGGGGTAACAATGAGCAGTTCTTC CASSALGGGNNEQFF
TRBJ2-1 TRBD2 TRBV30 NA TGTGCCTGGACCGGACTAGCGGTTTACAATGAGCAGTTCTTC CAWTGLAVYNEQFF
TRBJ1-3 TRBD1 TRBV27 NA TGTGCCAGCAGTAGACAGGGGGACCGTGGAAACACCATATATTTT CASSRQGDRGNTIYF
TRBJ1-2 TRBD1 TRBV2 NA TGTGCCAGAAACGAAAGAACAGGGGCAGCGTACACCTTC CARNERTGAAYTF
TRBJ2-2 TRBD1 TRBV2 NA TGTGCCAGCAGTCGGACAGGATTGAACACCGGGGAGCTGTTTTTT CASSRTGLNTGELFF
TRBJ1-3 TRBD1 TRBV11-2 NA TGTGCCAGCAGCTCGGGTTTGTTGCGGGACAGGGGAAACACCATATATTTT CASSSGLLRDRGNTIYF
TRBJ1-5 TRBD1 TRBV18 NA TGTGCCAGCCCCCCACTCGAAGGGGGCGATCAGCCCCAGCATTTT CASPPLEGGDQPQHF
TRBJ2-1 TRBD1 TRBV27 NA TGTGCCAGCAGTTCCCTTGAAATCCTGGGACAGGGTGAGTCCTACAATGAGCAGTTCTTC CASSSLEILGQGESYNEQFF
TRBJ2-7 TRBD1 TRBV5-1 NA TGCGCCAGCAGCCCCGTGGTAGGACAGGGTGACAGCGAGCAGTACTTC CASSPVVGQGDSEQYF
TRBJ1-1 NA TRBV13 NA TGTGCCAGCAGCTTAATTGGACAAGCTGACACTGAAGCTTTCTTT CASSLIGQADTEAFF
TRBJ1-1 TRBD1 TRBV5-4 NA TGTGCCAGCAGCTTGTCTGTGGCAGGGGGCACTGAAGCTTTCTTT CASSLSVAGGTEAFF
TRBJ2-3 TRBD1 TRBV28 NA TGTGCCAGCAGTCCTACAGGGGCCCGCACAGATACGCAGTATTTT CASSPTGARTDTQYF
TRBJ2-1 TRBD2 TRBV7-3 NA TGTGCCAGCAGCTCCCGGGACGGCGGGACTAGCCCGCAGTTCTTC CASSSRDGGTSPQFF